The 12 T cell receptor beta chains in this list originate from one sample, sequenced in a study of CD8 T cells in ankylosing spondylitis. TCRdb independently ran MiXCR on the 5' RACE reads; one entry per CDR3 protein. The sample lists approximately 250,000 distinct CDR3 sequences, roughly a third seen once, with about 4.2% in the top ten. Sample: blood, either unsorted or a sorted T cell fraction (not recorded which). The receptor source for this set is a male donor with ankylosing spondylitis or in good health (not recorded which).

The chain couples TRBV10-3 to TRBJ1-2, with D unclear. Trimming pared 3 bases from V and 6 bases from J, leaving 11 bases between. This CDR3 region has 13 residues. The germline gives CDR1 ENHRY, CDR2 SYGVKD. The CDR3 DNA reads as TGTGCCATCAGTGACGGGGTTGGGGATGGCTACACCTTC. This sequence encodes CAISDGVGDGYTF.

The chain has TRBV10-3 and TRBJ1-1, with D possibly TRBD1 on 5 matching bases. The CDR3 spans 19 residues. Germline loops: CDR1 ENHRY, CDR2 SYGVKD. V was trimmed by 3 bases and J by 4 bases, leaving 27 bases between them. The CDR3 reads CAISDRTGQGPSWGTEAFF. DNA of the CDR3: TGTGCCATCAGTGACAGGACGGGTCAGGGACCCTCCTGGGGCACTGAAGCTTTCTTT.

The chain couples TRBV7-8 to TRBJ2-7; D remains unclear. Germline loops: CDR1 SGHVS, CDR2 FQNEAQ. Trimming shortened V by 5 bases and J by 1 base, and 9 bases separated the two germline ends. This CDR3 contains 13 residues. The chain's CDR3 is CASSPADSYEQYF. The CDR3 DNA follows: TGTGCCAGCAGCCCAGCCGATTCCTACGAGCAGTACTTC.

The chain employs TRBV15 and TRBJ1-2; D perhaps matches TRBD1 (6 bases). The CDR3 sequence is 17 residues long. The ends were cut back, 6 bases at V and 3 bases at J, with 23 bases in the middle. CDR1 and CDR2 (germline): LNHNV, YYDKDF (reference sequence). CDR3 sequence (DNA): TGTGCCACCAGTCCCCCCGTCGGCAGGGGCGTATACTATGGCTACACCTTC. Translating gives CATSPPVGRGVYYGYTF.

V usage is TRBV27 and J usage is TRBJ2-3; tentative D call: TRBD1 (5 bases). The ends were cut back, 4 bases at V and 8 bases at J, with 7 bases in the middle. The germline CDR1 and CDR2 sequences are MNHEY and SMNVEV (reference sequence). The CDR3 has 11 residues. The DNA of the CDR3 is TGTGCCAGCAGTTGGGGCCTTACGCAGTATTTT. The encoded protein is CASSWGLTQYF.

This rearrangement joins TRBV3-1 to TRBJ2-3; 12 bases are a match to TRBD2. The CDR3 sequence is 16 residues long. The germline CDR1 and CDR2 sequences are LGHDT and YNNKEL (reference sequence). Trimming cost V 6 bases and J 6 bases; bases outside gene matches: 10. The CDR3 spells CASSPPSGGAGDTQYF. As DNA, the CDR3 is TGTGCCAGCAGTCCTCCTAGCGGGGGGGCTGGGGATACGCAGTATTTT.

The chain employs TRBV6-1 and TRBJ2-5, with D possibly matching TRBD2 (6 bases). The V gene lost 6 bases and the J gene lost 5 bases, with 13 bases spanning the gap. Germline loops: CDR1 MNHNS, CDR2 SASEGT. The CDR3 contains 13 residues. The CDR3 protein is CASSPGSLETQYF. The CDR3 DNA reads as TGTGCCAGCAGCCCCGGGAGCTTGGAGACCCAGTACTTC.

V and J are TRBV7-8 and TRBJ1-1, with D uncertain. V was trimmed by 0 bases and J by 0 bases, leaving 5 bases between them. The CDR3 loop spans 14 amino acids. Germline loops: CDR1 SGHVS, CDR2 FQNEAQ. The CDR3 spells CASSLAEMNTEAFF. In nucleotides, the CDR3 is TGTGCCAGCAGCTTAGCTGAGATGAACACTGAAGCTTTCTTT.

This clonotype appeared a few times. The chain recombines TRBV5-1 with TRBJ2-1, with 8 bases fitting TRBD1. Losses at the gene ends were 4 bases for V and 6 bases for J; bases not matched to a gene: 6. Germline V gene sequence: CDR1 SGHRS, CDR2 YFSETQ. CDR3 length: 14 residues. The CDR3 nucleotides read TGCGCCAGCAGCGTGACAGGGGCAGGCAATGAGCAGTTCTTC. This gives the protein CASSVTGAGNEQFF.

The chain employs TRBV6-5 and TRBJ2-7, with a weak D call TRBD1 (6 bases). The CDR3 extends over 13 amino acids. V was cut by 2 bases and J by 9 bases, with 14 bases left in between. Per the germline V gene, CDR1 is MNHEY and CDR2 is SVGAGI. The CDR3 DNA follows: TGTGCCAGCAGTTACAGCAGGGGCGGGCTGCAGTACTTC. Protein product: CASSYSRGGLQYF.

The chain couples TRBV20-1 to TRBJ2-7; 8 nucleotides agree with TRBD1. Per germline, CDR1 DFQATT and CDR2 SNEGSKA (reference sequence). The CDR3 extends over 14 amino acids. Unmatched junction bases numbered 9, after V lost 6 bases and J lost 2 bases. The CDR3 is CSAGTGKIPYEQYF. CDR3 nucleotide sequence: TGCAGTGCCGGGACAGGCAAAATCCCCTACGAGCAGTACTTC.

This CDR3 is CATSRGGSYNEQFF. CDR3 nucleotides: TGTGCCACCTCCCGCGGGGGCTCCTACAATGAGCAGTTCTTC. This rearrangement joins TRBV6-1 to TRBJ2-1; 7 nucleotides agree with TRBD2. After removal of 10 bases from V and 0 bases from J, the junction contained 6 bases not matched to a gene. The germline V gene has CDR1 MNHNS and CDR2 SASEGT. The CDR3 spans 14 residues.